A single T cell receptor beta chain is shown here with its context. This clone was seen only once. The target of this receptor is not known. Per-base qualities were not stored, and no clone one base away is much larger. This entry comes from a study of T cell changes during pregnancy in multiple sclerosis (dated by TCRdb to between 2018 and 2021). With respect to the entire study: In women with multiple sclerosis, the researchers looked at how the T cell repertoire shifted as pregnancy progressed.

Library preparation used the immunoSEQ multiplex PCR assay. What TCRdb holds here is the immuneACCESS table cut down to in-frame rearrangements. Part of the clones is not present; checked against another copy, under half of the missing clones reflect an unresolved V gene, and the others are unexplained. This sample lists about 35,000 clones; roughly 90% were detected once. 0.78% of the sample comes from the top ten. V is pared back by 0 bases and J by 6 bases, with 5 bases lying between the germline termini. CDR1 and CDR2 were assigned from the germline V gene as SGDLS and YYNGEE. The CDR3 numbers 12 residues from cysteine through phenylalanine. Left in the record is the CDR3 DNA by itself, 36 bases read in frame from the first base.

The chain is assembled from TRBV9 and TRBJ2-3; too little of a D gene remains to name it. This sequence originates from a female donor in good health, enrolled as a control in a pregnancy study. The sample consisted of CD4+ T cells from peripheral blood mononuclear cells, taken after pregnancy. This receptor has the CDR3 CASSVASDTQYF. The nucleotide sequence reads as follows: TGTGCCAGCAGCGTAGCGTCGGATACGCAGTATTTT. Where the CDR3 stops, the reference TRBV9 and TRBJ2-3 genes take over; the full variable domain is DSGVTQTPKHLITATGQRVTLRCSPRSGDLSVYWYQQSLDQGLQFLIQYYNGEERAKGNILERFSAQQFPDLHSELNLSSLELGDSALYFCASSVASDTQYFGPGTRLTVL.